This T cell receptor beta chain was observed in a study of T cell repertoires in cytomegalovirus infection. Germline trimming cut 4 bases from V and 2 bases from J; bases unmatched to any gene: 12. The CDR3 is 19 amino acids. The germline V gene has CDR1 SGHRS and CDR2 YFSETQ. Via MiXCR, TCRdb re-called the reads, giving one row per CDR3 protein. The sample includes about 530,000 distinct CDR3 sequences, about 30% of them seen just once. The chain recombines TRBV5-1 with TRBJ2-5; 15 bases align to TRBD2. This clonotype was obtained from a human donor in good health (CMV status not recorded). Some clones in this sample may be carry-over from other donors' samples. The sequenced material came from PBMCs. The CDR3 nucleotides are TGCGCCAGCAGCACCCGGACTAGCGGGAGGGCTATTACTCAAGAGACCCAGTACTTC. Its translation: CASSTRTSGRAITQETQYF.